The source of this T cell receptor beta chain is a study of blood T cell repertoires in COVID-19. About the research overall: Italy, Spain and the United States were the sources of the convalescent and acute COVID-19 samples. Sources were T cells, B-cell-depleted T cells, or PBMCs; the material itself was cDNA or gDNA.

Germline CDR1 and CDR2: LNHDA and SQIVND (reference sequence). The CDR3 is 13 residues long. V gave up 9 bases and J gave up 7 bases, with 13 bases separating them. Source study methods: Estimated nucleated cell counts came from reference gene primer amplification. Libraries were prepared by immunoSEQ multiplex PCR; TCRdb keeps only in-frame clonotypes and omits some of them. The DNA gave D and trimming, while V, J and clone size come from that table. There are more than 100,000 clones in the sample; about 81% occur only once, and roughly a sixth lies in the top ten. The sequencing sample was made of peripheral blood. This clonotype was obtained from a woman aged 80 or over with acute or convalescent COVID-19. This chain uses TRBV19 with TRBJ1-6, with D perhaps matching TRBD1 (5 bases). In DNA, the CDR3 is TGTGCCAGCCACAGGAGCGGGAATTCACCCCTCCACTTT. This codes for CASHRSGNSPLHF.